This TCR beta chain was retrieved from a study of blood T cell repertoires in COVID-19. Overall study: Acute-phase and convalescent COVID-19 samples originated in the United States, Italy and Spain. Sources were T cells, B-cell-depleted T cells, or PBMCs; the material itself was cDNA or gDNA.

Per the study methods: The authors estimated nucleated cell counts from reference gene primer amplification. Data came from immunoSEQ multiplex PCR; TCRdb stores just in-frame clones and leaves some out. Clone size and V and J calls were adopted from that table, with D and trimming inferred from the DNA. The profile shows about 140,000 clones, more than 65% of them singletons. This clone turned up a few times. The sample was peripheral blood. The sequence derives from an elderly man with acute or convalescent COVID-19.

In nucleotides, the CDR3 is TGCGCCAGCAGTGAACAGGGGCCCCTTAAGGAGGAGCAGTACTTC. This codes for CASSEQGPLKEEQYF. The chain carries TRBV10-1 and TRBJ2-7; 7 nucleotides agree with TRBD1. Germline CDR1 is WNHNN and CDR2 is SYGVQD (reference sequence). CDR3 length equals 15 residues. V lost 3 bases to trimming and J lost 7 bases; unmatched junction nucleotides: 12.